This T cell receptor beta chain comes out of a study of Ad26.COV2.S vaccination and SARS-CoV-2 variants. The table lists this clone with a few counts. The CDR3 contains 19 residues. Germline CDR1 reads SGHTA; CDR2 reads FQGTGA. V lost 5 bases to trimming and J lost 0 bases; unmatched junction nucleotides: 11. Profiled with immunoSEQ multiplex PCR; TCRdb holds only in-frame clones, not every one. This table holds a few hundred thousand clones, around 87% found once. Sample treatment: some 20 received Ad26.COV2.S at low or high dose, single or two shots; about five received placebo; per-sample allocation not given. All samples were drawn on day 63, counting from the first vaccine or placebo injection.

Here the sequenced sample was peripheral blood, taken in a trial of Ad26.COV2.S vaccine versus placebo. The chain employs TRBV7-3 and TRBJ2-6; 9 nucleotides match TRBD1. This receptor was taken from a person aged 18-60 years who received the Ad26.COV2.S COVID-19 vaccine or a placebo. CDR3 DNA: TGTGCCAGCAGCCCTAGGCCGACAGGGGGGAACTCTGGGGCCAACGTCCTGACTTTC. This translates into CASSPRPTGGNSGANVLTF. The complete variable domain, with remaining parts taken from reference TRBV7-3 and TRBJ2-6, reads GAGVSQTPSNKVTEKGKYVELRCDPISGHTALYWYRQSLGQGPEFLIYFQGTGAADDSGLPNDRFFAVRPEGSVSTLKIQRTERGDSAVYLCASSPRPTGGNSGANVLTFGAGSRLTVL.